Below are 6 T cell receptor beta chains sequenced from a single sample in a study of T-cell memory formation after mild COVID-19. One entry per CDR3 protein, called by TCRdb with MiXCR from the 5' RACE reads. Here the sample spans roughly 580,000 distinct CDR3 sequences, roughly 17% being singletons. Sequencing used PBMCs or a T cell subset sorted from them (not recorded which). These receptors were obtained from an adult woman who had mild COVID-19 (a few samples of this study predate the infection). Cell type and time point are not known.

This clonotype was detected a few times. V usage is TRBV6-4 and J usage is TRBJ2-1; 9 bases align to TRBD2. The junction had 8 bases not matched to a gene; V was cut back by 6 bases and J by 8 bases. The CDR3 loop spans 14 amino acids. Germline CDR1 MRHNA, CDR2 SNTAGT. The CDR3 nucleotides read TGTGCCAGCAGGCGGGGACTAGCAATCGATGAGCAGTTCTTC. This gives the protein CASRRGLAIDEQFF.

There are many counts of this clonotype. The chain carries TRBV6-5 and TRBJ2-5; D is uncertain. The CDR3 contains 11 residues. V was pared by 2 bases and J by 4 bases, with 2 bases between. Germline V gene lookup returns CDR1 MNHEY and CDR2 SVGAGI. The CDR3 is CASSYGETQYF. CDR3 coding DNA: TGTGCCAGCAGTTACGGAGAGACCCAGTACTTC.

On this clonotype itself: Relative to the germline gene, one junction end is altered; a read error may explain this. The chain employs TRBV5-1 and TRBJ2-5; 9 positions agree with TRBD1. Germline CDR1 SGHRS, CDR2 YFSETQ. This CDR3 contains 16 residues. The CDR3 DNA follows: TGCGCCAGCAGCTTGGCCCCACAGGGGGCGTATGAGACCCAGTACTTT. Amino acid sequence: CASSLAPQGAYETQYF. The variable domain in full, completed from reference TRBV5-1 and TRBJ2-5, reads KAGVTQTPRYLIKTRGQQVTLSCSPISGHRSVSWYQQTPGQGLQFLFEYFSETQRNKGNFPGRFSGRQFSNSRSEMNVSTLELGDSALYLCASSLAPQGAYETQYFGPGTRLLVL.

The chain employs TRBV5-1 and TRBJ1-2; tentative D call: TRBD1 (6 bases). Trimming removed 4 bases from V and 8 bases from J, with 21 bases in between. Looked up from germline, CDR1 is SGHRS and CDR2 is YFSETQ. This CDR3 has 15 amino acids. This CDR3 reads CASSPAPQQGRGYTF. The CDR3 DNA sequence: TGCGCCAGCAGCCCCGCCCCACAACAGGGACGGGGCTACACCTTC.

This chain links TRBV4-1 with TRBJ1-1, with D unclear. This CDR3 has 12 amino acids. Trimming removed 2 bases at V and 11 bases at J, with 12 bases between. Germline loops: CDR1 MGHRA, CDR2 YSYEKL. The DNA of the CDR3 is TGCGCCAGCAGCCAATTAGGGAACATGGCTTTCTTT. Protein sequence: CASSQLGNMAFF.

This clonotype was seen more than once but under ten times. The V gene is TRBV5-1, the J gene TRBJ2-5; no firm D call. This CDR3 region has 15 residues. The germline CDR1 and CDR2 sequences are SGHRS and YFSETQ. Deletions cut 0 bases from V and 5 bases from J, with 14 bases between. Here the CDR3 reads CASSLDGTSEETQYF. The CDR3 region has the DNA TGCGCCAGCAGCTTGGACGGTACCTCGGAGGAGACCCAGTACTTC.